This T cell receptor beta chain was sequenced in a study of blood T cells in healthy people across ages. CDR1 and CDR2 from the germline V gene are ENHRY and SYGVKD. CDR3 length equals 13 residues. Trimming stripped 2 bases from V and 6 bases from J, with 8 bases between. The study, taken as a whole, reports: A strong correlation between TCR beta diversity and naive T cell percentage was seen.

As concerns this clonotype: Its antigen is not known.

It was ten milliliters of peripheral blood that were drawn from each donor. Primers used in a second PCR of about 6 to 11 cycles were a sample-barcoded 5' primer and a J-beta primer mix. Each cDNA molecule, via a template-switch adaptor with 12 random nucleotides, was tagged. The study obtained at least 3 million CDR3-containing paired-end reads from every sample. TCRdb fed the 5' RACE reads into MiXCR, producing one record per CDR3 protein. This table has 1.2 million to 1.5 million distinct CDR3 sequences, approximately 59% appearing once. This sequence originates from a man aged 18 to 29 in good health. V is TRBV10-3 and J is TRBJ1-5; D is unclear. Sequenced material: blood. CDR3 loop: CAISEGSVQPQHF. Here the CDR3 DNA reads TGTGCCATCAGTGAGGGGAGCGTTCAGCCCCAGCATTTT.